This T cell receptor beta chain comes out of a study of chemoradiotherapy in HPV16-positive cancers. Findings and caveats of the study: During treatment, candidate HPV-specific clones and E7-related motifs expanded in tumor. The functional HPV-specific definition rests on just a couple of HPV16-positive patients.

The table lists this clone with a few counts. The antigen remains unidentified. Sequencing used immunoSEQ multiplex PCR; TCRdb keeps in-frame clones, though not all of them. The sample records approximately 2,800 clones, 79% being singletons. This specimen was tumor tissue, taken from a patient who underwent chemoradiotherapy. This clonotype was sampled from a human donor with HPV-associated anogenital cancer.

This chain's CDR3 is CASSKASGRKTPYEQYF. CDR3 in DNA: TGTGCCAGCAGCAAAGCGTCCGGGAGGAAGACTCCCTACGAGCAGTACTTC. The V call is TRBV21-1, the J call TRBJ2-7; the table's D gene call, TRBD2, was not cross checked with the DNA. TRBV21-1 is flagged as a pseudogene. This CDR3 comprises 17 residues.